The 32 T cell receptor beta chains below were found in one sample sequenced in a study of radiotherapy plus CTLA-4 blockade in lung cancer. Assay used: immunoSEQ multiplex PCR; TCRdb lists only in-frame clones, some missing. The data show 90,000 to 95,000 clones, about 80% seen once. The sequencing used peripheral blood, collected from a patient treated with radiotherapy plus ipilimumab. Receptors were obtained from a human donor with non-small cell lung cancer who had stable disease on radiotherapy plus ipilimumab.

This chain joins TRBV18 and TRBJ1-2; a possible D gene is TRBD1 (6 bases). V lost 3 bases to trimming and J lost 2 bases, with 16 bases between them. The germline V gene encodes CDR1 KGHSH and CDR2 LQKENI. There are 16 residues in the CDR3. The CDR3 spells CASSPLDSTMNYGYTF. In DNA form, the CDR3 reads TGTGCCAGCTCACCTCTGGACAGTACGATGAACTATGGCTACACCTTC.

V and J are TRBV30 and TRBJ2-7, with unresolved D. Germline V gene lookup returns CDR1 GTSNPN and CDR2 SVGIG (reference sequence). V lost 2 bases and J 3 bases, leaving 8 bases between the germline ends. CDR3 length equals 12 residues. CDR3 loop: CAWSLSGYEQYF. CDR3 coding DNA: TGTGCCTGGAGTCTTTCTGGCTACGAGCAGTACTTC.

The V gene is TRBV18, the J gene TRBJ2-3; 7 nucleotides line up with TRBD1. This CDR3 spans 14 amino acids. CDR1 and CDR2 from the germline V gene are KGHSH and LQKENI. V trimming: 4 bases; J trimming: 5 bases; junction bases outside the gene matches: 6. The CDR3 nucleotides are TGTGCCAGCTCACGACAGGGCATCTTAGATACGCAGTATTTT. Amino acid sequence: CASSRQGILDTQYF.

The DNA of the CDR3 is TGTGCCAGCAGTCGGGACAGGGGCGGTGAAAAACTGTTTTTT. Amino acids: CASSRDRGGEKLFF. This rearrangement joins TRBV7-9 to TRBJ1-4, with TRBD1 matching 10 bases. J gave up 7 bases and V 6 bases, and 5 bases lay outside the gene matches. CDR3 length: 14 residues. CDR1 and CDR2 from the germline V gene are SEHNR and FQNEAQ (reference sequence).

This chain joins TRBV5-8 and TRBJ2-3; 10 bases match TRBD1. Germline CDR1 SGHTS, CDR2 YDEGEE. V dropped 3 bases and J dropped 4; count of bases not matched to a gene: 5. CDR3 length equals 15 residues. DNA for the CDR3: TGTGCCAGCAGCTCCGGGACAGGGGTGGCAGATACGCAGTATTTT. As protein: CASSSGTGVADTQYF.

This clone has a single count. The CDR3 loop reads CASNYRGSYNEQFF. The CDR3 region has the DNA TGTGCCAGCAACTACAGGGGGTCCTACAATGAGCAGTTCTTC. The rearrangement uses TRBV6-1 and TRBJ2-1; 8 bases are a match to TRBD1. Germline V gene sequence: CDR1 MNHNS, CDR2 SASEGT. V lost 7 bases to trimming and J lost 1 base; unmatched junction nucleotides: 3. The CDR3 spans 14 residues.

This chain joins TRBV2 and TRBJ2-4, with 9 bases matching TRBD2. CDR3 size: 15 residues. V lost 6 bases, J lost 3 bases, and 6 bases stayed unmatched. CDR1 is SNHLY and CDR2 is FYNNEI in the germline V gene. The chain's CDR3 is CASSPKTSGKNIQYF. CDR3 nucleotide sequence: TGTGCCAGCAGCCCAAAGACTAGCGGCAAAAACATTCAGTACTTC.

The V call is TRBV4-2, the J call TRBJ2-7; the D gene is possibly TRBD2 (5 bases). V gave up 0 bases and J gave up 3 bases, with 9 bases separating them. CDR1 LGHNA and CDR2 YNFKEQ come from the germline V gene. This CDR3 region has 14 residues. CDR3 in DNA: TGTGCCAGCAGCCAAGAGCCTAGCTTCTACGAGCAGTACTTC. Translated, it gives CASSQEPSFYEQYF.

The V gene is TRBV6-1, the J gene TRBJ1-2; D is unclear. Germline values: CDR1 MNHNS, CDR2 SASEGT. V was trimmed by 10 bases and J by 12 bases, leaving 9 bases between them. CDR3 length: 8 residues. The CDR3: CATLYDTF. The CDR3 DNA reads TGTGCCACGCTATATGACACCTTC.

In this sample, this clone turned up once. V and J are TRBV7-9 and TRBJ1-5; D gene ambiguous. Germline values: CDR1 SEHNR, CDR2 FQNEAQ (reference sequence). The CDR3 runs to 14 residues. The V and J ends lost 3 bases and 4 bases respectively, with 10 bases between them. The DNA for the CDR3 is TGTGCCAGCAGCTTCCCGGGCAGTAATCAGCCCCAGCATTTT. Protein product: CASSFPGSNQPQHF.

This sequence joins TRBV28 and TRBJ1-5; D is ambiguous. The CDR3 is 14 amino acids. The germline gives CDR1 MDHEN, CDR2 SYDVKM. The V end was cut by 8 bases, the J end by 4 bases, with 15 bases between. The CDR3 bases are TGTGCCAGCTCCGGGCAGCAGGTGAATCAGCCCCAGCATTTT. It yields the protein CASSGQQVNQPQHF.

V is TRBV27 and J is TRBJ2-2; D not certain. The CDR3 runs to 16 residues. Per the germline V gene, CDR1 is MNHEY and CDR2 is SMNVEV (reference sequence). The V end lost 2 bases, the J end lost 8 bases, and 18 bases lay between the germline ends. The CDR3 reads CASSLGGVWVSGELFF. The CDR3 coding sequence is TGTGCCAGCAGTTTAGGCGGCGTTTGGGTATCGGGGGAGCTGTTTTTT.

The V and J genes are TRBV5-5 and TRBJ1-4; D not certain. Germline V CDR1 and CDR2: SGHKS, YYEKEE (reference sequence). The length of the CDR3 is 14 residues. Trimming shortened V by 2 bases and J by 4 bases, and 9 bases separated the two germline ends. CDR3 nucleotides: TGTGCCAGCAGCTTCATCCTCCTTAATGAAAAACTGTTTTTT. Amino acid sequence: CASSFILLNEKLFF.

This clone was recorded a few times. The V call is TRBV5-4, the J call TRBJ1-4; TRBD1 agrees at 7 bases. The CDR3 is made up of 16 amino acids. V lost 4 bases to trimming and J lost 1 base; unmatched junction nucleotides: 7. Germline V gives CDR1 SGHNT, CDR2 YYREEE (reference sequence). CDR3 nucleotides: TGTGCCAGCAGCCCTGACAGGGCTGGAACTAATGAAAAACTGTTTTTT. Protein product: CASSPDRAGTNEKLFF.

The V call is TRBV18, the J call TRBJ2-1, with D unclear. Trimming cost V 4 bases and J 6 bases, with 19 bases left between them. Germline V gives CDR1 KGHSH, CDR2 LQKENI. The CDR3 runs 16 residues. The CDR3: CASSRFLARGANEQFF. In DNA, the CDR3 is TGTGCCAGCTCACGGTTCTTAGCCAGAGGAGCCAATGAGCAGTTCTTC.

The chain employs TRBV11-1 and TRBJ2-2; D ambiguous. The CDR3 covers 13 residues. V gave up 4 bases and J gave up 6 bases, with 9 bases separating them. Per germline, CDR1 SGHAT and CDR2 FQDESV (reference sequence). The CDR3 coding sequence is TGTGCCAGCAGCTCTAGAAGAGCCGGGGAGCTGTTTTTT. Protein: CASSSRRAGELFF.

The V and J genes are TRBV29-1 and TRBJ2-2, with 7 nucleotides matching TRBD1. Germline V lookup: CDR1 SQVTM, CDR2 ANQGSEA. CDR3 length equals 14 residues. The junction had 3 bases not matched to a gene; V was cut back by 3 bases and J by 2 bases. The CDR3 sequence is CSVDRQGNTGELFF. CDR3 in DNA: TGCAGCGTTGACAGACAGGGAAACACCGGGGAGCTGTTTTTT.

The chain joins TRBV2 to TRBJ1-6; TRBD1 matches at 7 bases. There are 15 residues in the CDR3. Germline CDR1 SNHLY, CDR2 FYNNEI. J gave up 5 bases and V 6 bases, and 7 bases lay outside the gene matches. CDR3 protein: CASRGAGGNNSPLHF. In DNA, the CDR3 is TGTGCCAGCAGAGGGGCAGGGGGTAATAATTCACCCCTCCACTTT.

This sequence joins TRBV5-4 and TRBJ2-2; 8 nucleotides line up with TRBD2. Germline loops: CDR1 SGHNT, CDR2 YYREEE (reference sequence). V lost 5 bases and J lost 7; bases outside the gene matches: 13. CDR3 size: 16 residues. The CDR3 sequence is CASRKGLVQPDGELFF. The CDR3 DNA reads TGTGCCAGCAGGAAGGGACTAGTGCAACCAGACGGGGAGCTGTTTTTT.

This chain uses TRBV9 with TRBJ2-3; D is unclear. The V end was cut by 0 bases, the J end by 0 bases, with 8 bases between. The CDR3 runs to 15 residues. The V gene's germline CDR1 is SGDLS and CDR2 YYNGEE. The CDR3 is CASSVEVRSTDTQYF. The CDR3 DNA follows: TGTGCCAGCAGCGTAGAGGTTCGGAGCACAGATACGCAGTATTTT.

V usage is TRBV7-8 and J usage is TRBJ2-7; a weak D match, TRBD1 (6 bases). The CDR3 loop spans 14 amino acids. Germline V gene sequence: CDR1 SGHVS, CDR2 FQNEAQ. Trimming stripped 6 bases from V and 1 base from J, with 13 bases between. This CDR3 reads CASSTGHQSYEQYF. In DNA form, the CDR3 reads TGTGCCAGCAGTACGGGACACCAATCCTACGAGCAGTACTTC.

This chain uses TRBV19 with TRBJ1-1; 9 positions agree with TRBD1. The germline CDR1 and CDR2 sequences are LNHDA and SQIVND (reference sequence). This CDR3 contains 12 residues. V trimming: 9 bases; J trimming: 5 bases; junction bases outside the gene matches: 4. CDR3 in DNA: TGTGCCAGCCGGGACAGGGATACTGAAGCTTTCTTT. It codes for CASRDRDTEAFF.

The V gene is TRBV5-1, the J gene TRBJ1-1; D uncertain. Germline V lookup: CDR1 SGHRS, CDR2 YFSETQ. Trimming shortened V by 0 bases and J by 10 bases, and 10 bases separated the two germline ends. The CDR3 sequence is 12 residues long. The CDR3 DNA follows: TGCGCCAGCAGCTTGGGGACGGCTGTAGCTTTCTTT. Residues: CASSLGTAVAFF.

This clone came up once. V and J are TRBV15 and TRBJ2-6; D is unresolved. The germline V gene has CDR1 LNHNV and CDR2 YYDKDF (reference sequence). This CDR3 has 13 amino acids. V shed 3 bases and J shed 2 bases, with 2 bases lying between them. The chain's CDR3 is CATSSPGANVLTF. CDR3 sequence (DNA): TGTGCCACCAGCAGCCCTGGGGCCAACGTCCTGACTTTC. Supplemented by reference TRBV15 and TRBJ2-6, the full variable domain reads DAMVIQNPRYQVTQFGKPVTLSCSQTLNHNVMYWYQQKSSQAPKLLFHYYDKDFNNEADTPDNFQSRRPNTSFCFLDIRSPGLGDTAMYLCATSSPGANVLTFGAGSRLTVL.

This chain connects TRBV11-2 to TRBJ1-5; 8 bases align to TRBD1. The CDR3 is 14 residues long. V trimming: 5 bases; J trimming: 4 bases; junction bases outside the gene matches: 4. Germline CDR1 is SGHAT and CDR2 is FQNNGV. CDR3 loop: CASSVTGGNQPQHF. CDR3 bases: TGTGCCAGCAGCGTTACAGGGGGGAATCAGCCCCAGCATTTT.

The J gene is TRBJ1-1, the V gene TRBV7-6, with D possibly being TRBD1 (5 bases). This CDR3 has 16 residues. Germline lookup yields CDR1 SGHVS and CDR2 FNYEAQ. Trimming cost V 4 bases and J 0 bases, with 15 bases left between them. The CDR3 DNA follows: TGTGCCAGCAGCTCGTCAGCGGGACTTATGAACACTGAAGCTTTCTTT. Protein product: CASSSSAGLMNTEAFF.

CDR3 loop: CASSQRPPGERTPYEQYF. The DNA of the CDR3 is TGCGCCAGCAGCCAACGCCCCCCGGGAGAGAGGACGCCCTACGAGCAGTACTTC. The chain uses TRBV4-1 and TRBJ2-7; possibly TRBD2 for D (6 bases). The CDR3 consists of 18 residues. V was trimmed by 2 bases and J by 2 bases, leaving 22 bases between them. CDR1 and CDR2 from the germline V gene are MGHRA and YSYEKL.

V is TRBV11-2 and J is TRBJ1-1; the D is unclear. The CDR3 has 16 amino acids. V lost 5 bases and J lost 0, with 16 bases in between. CDR1 is SGHAT, CDR2 FQNNGV, per germline. The CDR3: CASSRPRGVMNTEAFF. The CDR3 DNA reads TGTGCCAGCAGCCGTCCTCGCGGGGTCATGAACACTGAAGCTTTCTTT. The full variable domain, its missing parts supplied by reference TRBV11-2 and TRBJ1-1, is EAGVAQSPRYKIIEKRQSVAFWCNPISGHATLYWYQQILGQGPKLLIQFQNNGVVDDSQLPKDRFSAERLKGVDSTLKIQPAKLEDSAVYLCASSRPRGVMNTEAFFGQGTRLTVV.

The chain employs TRBV6-6 and TRBJ2-5, with 7 bases aligning to TRBD2. CDR1 is MNHNY and CDR2 is SVGAGI in the germline V gene (reference sequence). CDR3 length: 15 amino acids. Trimming cost V 7 bases and J 2 bases; bases outside gene matches: 10. CDR3 bases: TGTGCCAGCACCCCCGGGAGGAACAGTCAAGAGACCCAGTACTTC. It translates to CASTPGRNSQETQYF.

The genes are TRBV28 and TRBJ2-5; D uncertain. The CDR3 loop spans 16 amino acids. In germline, CDR1 is MDHEN, CDR2 SYDVKM. V lost 6 bases and J lost 1, with 18 bases in between. Written as DNA, the CDR3 is TGTGCCAGCAGGTCGAGTTTGTTAGGAATCCAAGAGACCCAGTACTTC. This translates into CASRSSLLGIQETQYF.

The chain employs TRBV2 and TRBJ1-5; D is unresolved. Germline CDR1 and CDR2: SNHLY and FYNNEI. With 7 bases removed from V and 0 bases from J, the gap between germline ends came to 7 bases. CDR3 size: 13 residues. DNA of the CDR3: TGTGCCAGCACCAGGAATAGCAATCAGCCCCAGCATTTT. Translation gives CASTRNSNQPQHF.

This clone was observed once. This chain connects TRBV9 to TRBJ1-3, with TRBD1 matching over 7 bases. Germline-derived CDR1 and CDR2 are SGDLS and YYNGEE. The length of the CDR3 is 17 residues. J lost 0 bases, V lost 1 base, and 7 bases had no gene match. CDR3 amino acids: CASSVSPGQRSGNTIYF. The DNA for the CDR3 is TGTGCCAGCAGCGTATCCCCGGGACAGCGCTCTGGAAACACCATATATTTT.